The sequence of this T cell receptor (beta chain) was determined in a study of graft-versus-host responses after intestinal transplantation. As regards this clone: Its antigen is not identified.

Study-wide points: Early post-transplant HvG declines showed an association with peak circulating GvH clone levels.

The CDR3 is made up of 15 amino acids. CDR1 and CDR2 from the germline V gene are MNHEY and SVGAGI. V lost 7 bases and J lost 2; bases outside the gene matches: 11. Repertoires were generated with immunoSEQ multiplex PCR, while TCRdb's copy carries only in-frame clones and drops some. The data contain some 90,000 clones, about nine tenths of them seen just once; the ten biggest clones take up roughly 6%. The clonotype comes from a human donor who received an intestinal transplant. Here the sequenced sample was unstimulated CD8+ T cells sorted from spleen or lymph node cells, taken before intestinal transplant. V is TRBV6-5 and J is TRBJ2-7; TRBD1 matches at 7 bases. CDR3 DNA sequence: TGTGCCAGCAAACCCGGGACAGCCGGGCCCTACGAGCAGTACTTC. Residues: CASKPGTAGPYEQYF.